This passage covers 8 T cell receptor beta chains from one sample sequenced in a study of STAT5B mutations in CD4+ large granular lymphocyte leukemia. TCRdb's copy holds only in-frame clones and misses some; the assay was immunoSEQ multiplex PCR. This sample has approximately 52,000 clones, with roughly two thirds found just once. The specimen sequenced was CD4+ T cells from blood buffy coats. All receptors come from a human donor in good health.

This clone was recorded a few times. The DNA of the CDR3 is TGTGCCAGCACTCCCGGACAGGGCTATGGCTACACCTTC. Translation: CASTPGQGYGYTF. The chain combines TRBV9 with TRBJ1-2; TRBD1 matches at 8 bases. V lost 6 bases and J lost 4; bases outside the gene matches: 5. Germline assignment: CDR1 SGDLS and CDR2 YYNGEE. The CDR3 has 13 amino acids.

V is TRBV28 and J is TRBJ2-6; TRBD1 matches 10 bases. Losses at the gene ends were 6 bases for V and 9 bases for J; bases not matched to a gene: 11. The germline V gene has CDR1 MDHEN and CDR2 SYDVKM. This CDR3 has 16 amino acids. For the CDR3, the DNA is TGTGCCAGCAGCTCCCCCCGGGACAGGGGTGACAACGTCCTGACTTTC. This gives the protein CASSSPRDRGDNVLTF.

The chain uses TRBV27 and TRBJ2-3; D assignment may be TRBD1 or TRBD2 (5 bases each). V was shortened by 5 bases and J by 7 bases, with 13 bases between the two germline ends. The germline V gene encodes CDR1 MNHEY and CDR2 SMNVEV (reference sequence). The length of the CDR3 is 13 residues. CDR3 DNA: TGTGCCAGCAGTCCCTCGGGACCCAATACGCAGTATTTT. It codes for CASSPSGPNTQYF.

The V gene is TRBV6-5, the J gene TRBJ2-7; 7 positions match TRBD1. Germline CDR1 is MNHEY and CDR2 is SVGAGI. The CDR3 spans 16 residues. The V segment lost 0 bases and the J segment 0 bases; nucleotides outside the gene matches: 5. CDR3 in amino acids: CASSYSVQGHSYEQYF. The CDR3 DNA reads TGTGCCAGCAGTTACTCAGTACAGGGGCACTCCTACGAGCAGTACTTC.

This rearrangement joins TRBV6-4 to TRBJ2-1; D tentatively fits TRBD1 or TRBD2 (6 bases each). Looked up from germline, CDR1 is MRHNA and CDR2 is SNTAGT. V lost 2 bases to trimming and J lost 2 bases, with 22 bases between them. CDR3 length: 19 residues. This CDR3 reads CASSDPPVAGGLAYNEQFF. The CDR3 DNA reads TGTGCCAGCAGTGACCCCCCCGTAGCTGGGGGGCTCGCCTACAATGAGCAGTTCTTC.

V is TRBV18 and J is TRBJ2-7, with D uncertain. Germline loops: CDR1 KGHSH, CDR2 LQKENI. The V gene lost 1 base and the J gene lost 3 bases, with 10 bases spanning the gap. The CDR3 length is 14 residues. For the CDR3, the DNA is TGTGCCAGCTCACCACGTCGAGATAACTACGAGCAGTACGTC. Translation gives CASSPRRDNYEQYV.

The genes are TRBV18 and TRBJ2-7; TRBD2 is a possible D gene (6 bases). The CDR3 has 14 residues. Per germline, CDR1 KGHSH and CDR2 LQKENI. The ends were cut back, 4 bases at V and 1 base at J, with 11 bases in the middle. The CDR3 DNA reads TGTGCCAGCTCACGGGCGGGGCCTTCCTACGAGCAGTACTTC. Protein product: CASSRAGPSYEQYF. The variable domain in full, with the rest retrieved from reference TRBV18 and TRBJ2-7, is NAGVMQNPRHLVRRRGQEARLRCSPMKGHSHVYWYRQLPEEGLKFMVYLQKENIIDESGMPKERFSAEFPKEGPSILRIQQVVRGDSAAYFCASSRAGPSYEQYFGPGTRLTVT.

The chain has TRBV7-9 and TRBJ2-1; D is perhaps TRBD1 (6 bases). CDR3 length: 15 residues. From germline, CDR1 is SEHNR and CDR2 FQNEAQ (reference sequence). Trimming shortened V by 1 base and J by 10 bases, and 17 bases separated the two germline ends. CDR3 sequence reads: CASSLGGGGIREQFF. Written as DNA, the CDR3 is TGTGCCAGCAGCTTAGGAGGGGGTGGAATTAGGGAGCAGTTCTTC.